This TCR beta chain emerged from a study of OX40 agonist ivuxolimab in advanced cancers. Turning to the study itself: Administration of intravenous ivuxolimab to patients occurred every 2 weeks at 0.01 to 10 mg/kg.

Repertoires were generated with immunoSEQ multiplex PCR, while TCRdb's copy carries only in-frame clones and drops some. The sample yields under 85,000 clones, about 81% seen once. Study outcomes and limitations: The expanded peripheral T cells' antigen specificity was not determined. Clonal expansion was seen in CD4+ and CD8+ blood T cells by week 6 at 0.1 to 3.0 mg/kg.

Concerning this clone: Its specificity is not known.

Per the germline V gene, CDR1 is SGHDT and CDR2 is YYEEEE. V was clipped by 3 bases and J by 2 bases; unmatched bases: 14. The CDR3 is 17 amino acids. This material consisted of CD4+ or CD8+ T cells sorted from blood, taken in a trial of the OX40 agonist ivuxolimab. The chain recombines TRBV5-6 with TRBJ2-7, with 7 bases identical to TRBD2. The sequence was collected from an adult with an advanced solid tumor such as melanoma, head and neck, liver or kidney cancer. The CDR3: CASSSGGGQYDAYEQYF. The CDR3 DNA is TGTGCCAGCAGCTCTGGCGGGGGTCAGTATGACGCCTACGAGCAGTACTTC. The full variable domain, its missing parts supplied by reference TRBV5-6 and TRBJ2-7, is DAGVTQSPTHLIKTRGQQVTLRCSPKSGHDTVSWYQQALGQGPQFIFQYYEEEERQRGNFPDRFSGHQFPNYSSELNVNALLLGDSALYLCASSSGGGQYDAYEQYFGPGTRLTVT.